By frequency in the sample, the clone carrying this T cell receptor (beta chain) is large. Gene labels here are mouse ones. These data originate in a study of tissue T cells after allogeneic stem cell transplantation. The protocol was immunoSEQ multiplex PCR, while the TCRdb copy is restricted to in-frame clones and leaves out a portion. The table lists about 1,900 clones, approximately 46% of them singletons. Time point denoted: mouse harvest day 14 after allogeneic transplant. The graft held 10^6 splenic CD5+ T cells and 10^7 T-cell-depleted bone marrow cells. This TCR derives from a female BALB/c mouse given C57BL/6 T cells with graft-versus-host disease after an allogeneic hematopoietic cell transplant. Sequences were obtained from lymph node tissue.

CDR3 region: CASRLGGRDEQYF. The part of the CDR3 DNA that was read is TGTGCCAGCAGACTGGGGGGGCGCGATGAACAGTAC. The gene calls are TRBV19 and TRBJ2-7, with 11 bases fitting TRBD2. The CDR3 end lies 1 residue beyond the end of the read and is filled in from the germline J gene. V lost 5 bases, J lost 5 bases, and 3 bases stayed unmatched. Per germline, CDR1 FNHDT and CDR2 SITEND (reference sequence). The CDR3 contains 13 residues.